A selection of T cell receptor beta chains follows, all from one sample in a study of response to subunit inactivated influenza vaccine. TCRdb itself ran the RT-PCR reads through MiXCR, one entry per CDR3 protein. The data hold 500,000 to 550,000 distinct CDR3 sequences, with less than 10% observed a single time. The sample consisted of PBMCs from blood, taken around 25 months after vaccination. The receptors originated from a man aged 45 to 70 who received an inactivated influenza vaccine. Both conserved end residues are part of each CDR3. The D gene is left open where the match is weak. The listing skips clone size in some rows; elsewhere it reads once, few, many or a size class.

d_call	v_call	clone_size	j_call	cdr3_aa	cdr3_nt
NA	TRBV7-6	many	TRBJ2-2	CASSRLSSGSNTGELFF	TGTGCCAGCAGCAGACTCTCAAGCGGCTCGAACACCGGGGAGCTGTTTTTT
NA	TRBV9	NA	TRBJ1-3	CASSVGQSDDTIYF	TGTGCCAGCAGCGTAGGACAGTCGGATGACACCATATATTTT
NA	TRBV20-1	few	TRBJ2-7	CSARDWVSGTSYEQYF	TGCAGTGCTAGAGATTGGGTGAGCGGTACCTCCTACGAGCAGTACTTC
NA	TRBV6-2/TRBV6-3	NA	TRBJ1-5	CASSATDQPQHF	TGTGCCAGCAGCGCGACCGATCAGCCCCAGCATTTT
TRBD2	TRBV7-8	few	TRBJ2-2	CASSLVSSGRAGMTGELFF	TGTGCCAGCAGCTTAGTTTCTAGCGGGAGAGCCGGTATGACCGGGGAGCTGTTTTTT
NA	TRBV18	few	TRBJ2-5	CASSQTQETQYF	TGTGCCAGCTCCCAGACGCAGGAGACCCAGTACTTC
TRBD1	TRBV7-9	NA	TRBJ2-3	CASSQDRGVTDTQYF	TGTGCCAGCAGCCAAGACAGGGGTGTCACAGATACGCAGTATTTT
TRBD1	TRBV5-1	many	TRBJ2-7	CASSFYPGQGDYSYEQYF	TGCGCCAGCAGCTTCTACCCCGGACAGGGGGATTACTCCTACGAGCAGTACTTC
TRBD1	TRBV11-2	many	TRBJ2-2	CASSLGQGAGELFF	TGTGCCAGCAGCCTTGGACAGGGTGCCGGGGAGCTGTTTTTT
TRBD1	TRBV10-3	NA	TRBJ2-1	CAIRRQGVRINEQFF	TGTGCCATCAGGCGACAGGGGGTGAGGATCAATGAGCAGTTCTTC
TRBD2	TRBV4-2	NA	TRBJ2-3	CASSQDPLAGGPVTDTQYF	TGTGCCAGCAGCCAAGATCCACTAGCGGGGGGGCCGGTCACAGATACGCAGTATTTT
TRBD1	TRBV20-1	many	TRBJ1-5	CSARDRLGQGVYQPQHF	TGCAGTGCTAGAGATCGGCTCGGACAGGGGGTTTATCAGCCCCAGCATTTT
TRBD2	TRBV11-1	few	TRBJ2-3	CASSAPVGLAGDTTDTQYF	TGTGCCAGCAGCGCTCCGGTAGGGCTAGCGGGAGATACCACAGATACGCAGTATTTT
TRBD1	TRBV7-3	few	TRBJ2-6	CASSTPAGTGAGANVLTF	TGTGCCAGCAGCACACCAGCCGGGACAGGGGCTGGGGCCAACGTCCTGACTTTC
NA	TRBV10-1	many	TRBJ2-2	CASSPQGYGGELFF	TGCGCCAGCAGTCCACAGGGCTACGGCGGGGAGCTGTTTTTT
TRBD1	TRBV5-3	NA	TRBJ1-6	CARSSGQGVNSPLHF	TGTGCCAGAAGCTCGGGACAGGGGGTTAATTCACCCCTCCACTTT
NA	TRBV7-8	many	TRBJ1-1	CASTLRRHLNTEAFF	TGTGCCAGCACCCTTCGGAGACACTTGAACACTGAAGCTTTCTTT
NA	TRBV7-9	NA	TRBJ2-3	CASATAGTVADTQYF	TGTGCCAGCGCGACGGCGGGAACTGTTGCAGATACGCAGTATTTT
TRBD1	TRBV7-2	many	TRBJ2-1	CASSFFGQGPYRGEQFF	TGTGCCAGCAGCTTTTTCGGACAGGGACCGTATAGAGGTGAGCAGTTCTTC
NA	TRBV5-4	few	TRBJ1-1	CASSLAGVRNTEAFF	TGTGCCAGCAGCTTGGCCGGAGTGAGGAACACTGAAGCTTTCTTT
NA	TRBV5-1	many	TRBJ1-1	CASSLDTEAFF	TGTGCCAGCAGCTTGGACACTGAAGCTTTCTTT
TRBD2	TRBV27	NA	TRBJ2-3	CASSLGGRAGDTQYF	TGTGCCAGCAGTTTGGGCGGGAGGGCCGGAGATACGCAGTATTTT
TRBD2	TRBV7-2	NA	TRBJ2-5	CASSLSGRYQETQYF	TGTGCCAGCAGCCTTAGCGGGAGGTACCAAGAGACCCAGTACTTC
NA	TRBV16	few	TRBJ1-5	CASSQRGPNQPQHF	TGTGCCAGCAGCCAACGGGGTCCTAATCAGCCCCAGCATTTT
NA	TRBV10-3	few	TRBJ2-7	CAISDTSGPPNEQYF	TGTGCCATCAGTGACACTTCGGGACCGCCGAACGAGCAGTACTTC
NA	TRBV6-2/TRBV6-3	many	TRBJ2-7	CASSYMMHEQYF	TGTGCCAGCAGTTACATGATGCACGAGCAGTACTTC
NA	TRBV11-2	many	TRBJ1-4	CASSLGDEKLFF	TGTGCCAGCAGCTTAGGGGATGAAAAACTGTTTTTT
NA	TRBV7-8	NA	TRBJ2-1	CASRIRTDNEQFF	TGTGCCAGCAGAATAAGGACAGACAATGAGCAGTTCTTC
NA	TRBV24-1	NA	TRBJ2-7	CAASDPPVTPEQYF	TGTGCCGCCAGTGACCCACCTGTCACGCCCGAGCAGTACTTC
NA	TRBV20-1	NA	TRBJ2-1	CSAGKQDSRNEQFF	TGCAGTGCTGGCAAACAGGATTCGAGGAATGAGCAGTTCTTC
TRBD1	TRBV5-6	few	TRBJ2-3	CASSFDRVGTDTQYF	TGTGCCAGCAGCTTTGACAGGGTAGGCACAGATACGCAGTATTTT
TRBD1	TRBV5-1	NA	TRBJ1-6	CASSGGQGVNSPLHF	TGCGCCAGCAGCGGCGGACAGGGCGTGAATTCACCCCTCCACTTT
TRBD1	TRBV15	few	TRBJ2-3	CATSRGGTGPRGTDTQYF	TGTGCCACCAGCAGAGGGGGGACAGGGCCGAGGGGCACAGATACGCAGTATTTT
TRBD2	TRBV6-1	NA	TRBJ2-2	CASILSGGLNTGELFF	TGTGCCAGCATCCTTAGCGGGGGCCTCAACACCGGGGAGCTGTTTTTT
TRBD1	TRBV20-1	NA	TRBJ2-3	CSALGQGVTDTQYF	TGCAGTGCTCTCGGACAGGGGGTAACAGATACGCAGTATTTT
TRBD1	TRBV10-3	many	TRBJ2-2	CAIRSARGSRTGELFF	TGTGCCATCAGGTCGGCCAGGGGGTCGAGGACCGGGGAGCTGTTTTTT
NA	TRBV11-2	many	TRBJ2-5	CASSRLETQYF	TGTGCCAGCAGCCGCCTGGAGACCCAGTACTTC
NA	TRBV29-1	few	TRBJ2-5	CSVEDTGVEETQYF	TGCAGCGTTGAAGATACAGGTGTCGAAGAGACCCAGTACTTC
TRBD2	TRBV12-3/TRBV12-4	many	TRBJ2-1	CASRWTSGEYNEQFF	TGTGCCAGCAGGTGGACTAGCGGGGAATACAATGAGCAGTTCTTC
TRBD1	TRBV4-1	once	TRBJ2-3	CASSLRGPRDRGPDTQYF	TGCGCCAGCAGTCTTAGGGGACCCCGGGACAGGGGGCCAGATACGCAGTATTTT
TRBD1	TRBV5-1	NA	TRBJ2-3	CASTTGGPMDTQYF	TGCGCCAGCACCACAGGGGGGCCGATGGATACGCAGTATTTT
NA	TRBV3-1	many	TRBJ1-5	CASSQDFGGGQPQHF	TGTGCCAGCAGCCAAGATTTTGGAGGTGGACAGCCCCAGCATTTT
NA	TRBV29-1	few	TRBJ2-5	CSTWGRRETQYF	TGCAGCACATGGGGTAGGAGAGAGACCCAGTACTTC
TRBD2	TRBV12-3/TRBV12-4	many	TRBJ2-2	CASSLSGRNTGELFF	TGCGCCAGCAGCTTAAGCGGGAGGAACACCGGGGAGCTGTTTTTT
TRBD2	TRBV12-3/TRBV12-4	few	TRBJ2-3	CASSLGTSGRARTDTQYF	TGTGCCAGCAGTTTAGGGACTAGCGGGAGGGCTCGCACAGATACGCAGTATTTT
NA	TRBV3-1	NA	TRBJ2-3	CASSPVASADTQYF	TGTGCCAGCAGTCCTGTAGCATCAGCGGATACGCAGTATTTT
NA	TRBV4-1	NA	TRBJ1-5	CASSQDLSGGPLLNQPQHF	TGCGCCAGCAGCCAAGATCTAAGTGGGGGACCACTATTAAATCAGCCCCAGCATTTT
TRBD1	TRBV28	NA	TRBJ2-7	CASRRQGPLEQYF	TGTGCCAGCAGGAGACAGGGACCCCTCGAGCAGTACTTC
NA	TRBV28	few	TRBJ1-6	CASRRQGAPSYNSPLHF	TGTGCCAGCAGGAGGCAGGGCGCCCCCTCCTATAATTCACCCCTCCACTTT
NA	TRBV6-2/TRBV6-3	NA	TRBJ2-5	CASSLPRSAQETQYF	TGTGCCAGCAGTTTACCCCGTTCAGCTCAAGAGACCCAGTACTTC
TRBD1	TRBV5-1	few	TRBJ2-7	CASSKTGGKSYEQYF	TGCGCCAGCAGCAAGACAGGGGGCAAATCCTACGAGCAGTACTTC
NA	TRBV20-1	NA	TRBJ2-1	CSAERRISYNEQFF	TGCAGTGCAGAACGGAGGATTTCCTACAATGAGCAGTTCTTC
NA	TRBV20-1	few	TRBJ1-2	CSAGVRSQRGYTF	TGCAGTGCTGGAGTTAGGAGCCAACGAGGCTACACCTTC
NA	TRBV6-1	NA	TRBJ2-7	CASRTKPGASYEQYF	TGTGCCAGCAGGACAAAACCGGGAGCCTCCTACGAGCAGTACTTC
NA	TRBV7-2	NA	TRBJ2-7	CASSLLASGVQYF	TGTGCCAGCAGCTTACTAGCTTCGGGGGTGCAGTACTTC